A selection of T cell receptor beta chains follows, all from one sample in a study of control samples from healthy donors and cancer patients. The data were produced by immunoSEQ multiplex PCR, yet TCRdb's version contains in-frame clones alone and is incomplete. The sample has under 450,000 clones, 90% seen once. Material for sequencing was PBMCs. These receptors were collected from a man aged 35-49 years with head and neck cancer. Both conserved end residues are part of each CDR3. A D gene is named only where the DNA matches it firmly. Some rows mark clone size as missing; the rest say once, few, many or name a class of expanded clone.

J gene | clone size | V gene | D gene | CDR3 protein | CDR3 DNA
TRBJ1-6 | few | TRBV2 | . | CASNKDTSSYNSPLHF | TGTGCCAGCAATAAGGACACTAGCTCCTATAATTCACCCCTCCACTTT
TRBJ2-2 | . | TRBV28 | TRBD1 | CASSTPGQVIAGELFF | TGTGCCAGCAGTACTCCGGGACAGGTGATTGCCGGGGAGCTGTTTTTT
TRBJ2-7 | once | TRBV18 | TRBD1 | CASSLRQGYEQYF | TGTGCCAGCTCTCTCCGACAGGGATACGAGCAGTACTTC
TRBJ2-5 | . | TRBV6-2/TRBV6-3 | TRBD2 | CASSPGLAGVAQYF | TGTGCCAGCAGTCCCGGACTAGCGGGGGTGGCCCAGTACTTC
TRBJ2-7 | . | TRBV6-2/TRBV6-3 | . | CASSYRDSREQYF | TGTGCCAGCAGTTACCGCGACAGCCGCGAGCAGTACTTC
TRBJ2-5 | . | TRBV27 | . | CASSPLSWRETQYF | TGTGCCAGCAGTCCCCTGAGTTGGCGGGAGACCCAGTACTTC
TRBJ1-5 | few | TRBV12-3/TRBV12-4 | TRBD1 | CASSGTADQPQHF | TGTGCCAGCAGCGGGACAGCCGATCAGCCCCAGCATTTT
TRBJ1-3 | . | TRBV28 | . | CASSLIASGNTIYF | TGTGCCAGCAGTTTGATTGCCTCTGGAAACACCATATATTTT
TRBJ2-3 | few | TRBV10-3 | TRBD1 | CAIRGDRGTDTQYF | TGTGCCATCAGAGGGGACAGAGGCACAGATACGCAGTATTTT
TRBJ2-1 | . | TRBV6-6 | TRBD2 | CASSYLRGTSNEQFF | TGTGCCAGCAGTTACCTACGTGGGACTAGCAATGAGCAGTTCTTC
TRBJ1-1 | . | TRBV4-1 | . | CASSQGRLGVGVNTEAFF | TGCGCCAGCAGCCAAGGGCGGCTAGGTGTAGGAGTGAACACTGAAGCTTTCTTT
TRBJ1-2 | . | TRBV10-2 | . | CASSEYLDGVNYGYTF | TGCGCCAGCAGTGAGTATTTGGACGGAGTTAACTATGGCTACACCTTC
TRBJ1-4 | . | TRBV2 | . | CASRWANEKLFF | TGTGCCAGCAGATGGGCTAATGAAAAACTGTTTTTT
TRBJ2-2 | . | TRBV5-1 | TRBD1 | CASSPVQGVVTGELFF | TGCGCCAGCAGCCCCGTACAGGGGGTGGTCACCGGGGAGCTGTTTTTT
TRBJ2-1 | . | TRBV10-1 | TRBD2 | CASIWGSGRAWGNEQFF | TGCGCCAGCATATGGGGTAGCGGGAGGGCTTGGGGCAATGAGCAGTTCTTC
TRBJ2-7 | . | TRBV7-2 | . | CASSFEGLSSYEQYF | TGTGCCAGCAGCTTCGAGGGCCTCAGCTCCTACGAGCAGTACTTC
TRBJ1-6 | . | TRBV28 | . | CASSNPLRQNNSPLHF | TGTGCCAGCTCGAACCCCTTAAGGCAGAACAATTCACCCCTCCACTTT
TRBJ1-5 | . | TRBV21-1 | . | CASSNSTTGLPPGGFCNQPQHF | TGTGCCAGCAGCAATTCAACGACAGGACTCCCACCGGGGGGTTTTTGCAATCAGCCCCAGCATTTT
TRBJ1-1 | . | TRBV19 | . | CASSIIADNTEAFF | TGTGCCAGTAGTATAATCGCGGACAACACTGAAGCTTTCTTT
TRBJ1-1 | once | TRBV27 | TRBD1 | CASSFRDSSNTEAFF | TGTGCCAGCAGTTTTCGGGACAGTTCGAACACTGAAGCTTTCTTT
TRBJ2-1 | . | TRBV29-1 | TRBD2 | CSVEKGAPSGKNEQFF | TGCAGCGTTGAAAAGGGCGCGCCTAGCGGAAAGAATGAGCAGTTCTTC
TRBJ2-3 | . | TRBV27 | TRBD1 | CASSPYRPTGFAADTQYF | TGTGCCAGCAGTCCCTACCGACCGACAGGGTTTGCCGCAGATACGCAGTATTTT
TRBJ2-7 | . | TRBV27 | . | CASSLRETNYEQYF | TGTGCCAGCAGTTTACGGGAGACGAACTACGAGCAGTACTTC
TRBJ1-1 | . | TRBV7-8 | . | CASSFKGGTEAFF | TGTGCCAGCAGCTTCAAAGGGGGTACTGAAGCTTTCTTT
TRBJ1-2 | . | TRBV19 | TRBD1 | CASSNFQAGQGAFGYTF | TGTGCCAGTAGCAACTTCCAGGCGGGACAGGGGGCGTTCGGCTACACCTTC
TRBJ2-7 | . | TRBV6-1 | . | CAGGLTPYEQYF | TGTGCCGGGGGGTTAACGCCCTACGAGCAGTACTTC
TRBJ2-3 | . | TRBV6-2/TRBV6-3 | TRBD2 | CASSLKLAGGTDTQYF | TGTGCCAGCAGTTTGAAACTAGCGGGAGGGACAGATACGCAGTATTTT
TRBJ1-4 | . | TRBV28 | . | CASSLRSAGMEKLFF | TGTGCCAGCAGTTTACGGTCCGCCGGGATGGAAAAACTGTTTTTT
TRBJ2-1 | . | TRBV4-1 | . | CASSQDRYFLF | TGCGCCAGCAGCCAAGATCGCTATTTCCTCTTC
TRBJ1-2 | . | TRBV7-9 | . | CASSQPGANYGYTF | TGTGCCAGCAGCCAGCCGGGAGCTAACTATGGCTACACCTTC
TRBJ1-2 | . | TRBV5-1 | . | CASSLWGAPYGYTF | TGCGCCAGCAGCTTGTGGGGGGCTCCCTATGGCTACACCTTC
TRBJ2-7 | . | TRBV28 | . | CASTRNPHRGESYEQYF | TGTGCCAGCACCCGAAACCCACACCGGGGAGAATCCTACGAGCAGTACTTC
TRBJ1-2 | . | TRBV30 | . | CAWSLMPTSYGYTF | TGTGCCTGGAGCCTCATGCCGACATCGTATGGCTACACCTTC
TRBJ2-1 | . | TRBV19 | . | CASSIDTYNEQFF | TGTGCCAGTAGTATAGACACCTACAATGAGCAGTTCTTC
TRBJ2-1 | . | TRBV2 | TRBD1 | CASSARTGRDEQFF | TGTGCCAGCAGCGCTAGGACAGGACGAGATGAGCAGTTCTTC
TRBJ2-7 | . | TRBV19 | . | CASIGDGAREQYF | TGTGCCAGTATAGGGGACGGTGCCAGGGAGCAGTACTTC
TRBJ1-4 | . | TRBV19 | TRBD1 | CASKQGAGEKLFF | TGTGCCAGTAAACAGGGGGCGGGTGAAAAACTGTTTTTT
TRBJ2-7 | . | TRBV5-4 | . | CASSTGPYYEQYF | TGTGCCAGCAGCACGGGGCCGTACTACGAGCAGTACTTC
TRBJ2-2 | . | TRBV27 | . | CASSLRFRDTNTGELFF | TGTGCCAGCAGTTTAAGGTTCCGGGATACGAACACCGGGGAGCTGTTTTTT
TRBJ2-1 | . | TRBV9 | TRBD2 | CASSVGTSGGLINEQFF | TGTGCCAGCAGCGTAGGCACTAGCGGGGGTCTTATCAATGAGCAGTTCTTC
TRBJ2-7 | . | TRBV7-9 | . | CASSLEQGGDEQYF | TGTGCCAGCAGCTTAGAGCAGGGTGGTGACGAGCAGTACTTC
TRBJ2-7 | . | TRBV6-2/TRBV6-3 | . | CASSYSGRGAYEQYF | TGTGCCAGCAGTTACTCCGGCAGGGGTGCCTACGAGCAGTACTTC
TRBJ2-1 | . | TRBV7-2 | . | CASSLGQGPITGNEQFF | TGTGCCAGCAGCTTAGGGCAGGGACCGATCACTGGGAATGAGCAGTTCTTC
TRBJ1-1 | . | TRBV3-1/TRBV3-2 | TRBD1 | CASSRTGHTEAFF | TGTGCCAGCAGCCGGACAGGACACACTGAAGCTTTCTTT
TRBJ1-3 | . | TRBV30 | . | CAWSAGSGNTIYF | TGTGCCTGGAGTGCCGGGTCGGGAAACACCATATATTTT
TRBJ2-3 | . | TRBV9 | TRBD1 | CASSVATGGTDTQYF | TGTGCCAGCAGCGTAGCGACAGGGGGCACAGATACGCAGTATTTT
TRBJ2-7 | . | TRBV16 | . | CASSQSVTGEQYF | TGTGCCAGCAGCCAATCCGTAACGGGCGAGCAGTACTTC
TRBJ1-4 | . | TRBV9 | TRBD1 | CASSMRQGAFEKLFF | TGTGCCAGCAGCATGCGACAGGGGGCTTTTGAAAAACTGTTTTTT
TRBJ1-5 | few | TRBV5-8 | . | CASSSDGDNQPQHF | TGTGCCAGCAGTTCGGACGGGGACAATCAGCCCCAGCATTTT
TRBJ2-1 | . | TRBV28 | TRBD2 | CASSSGGPGPGDEQFF | TGTGCCAGCAGTTCGGGGGGTCCGGGGCCCGGGGATGAGCAGTTCTTC
TRBJ2-7 | . | TRBV6-2/TRBV6-3 | . | CASSFSRQTQGYEQYF | TGTGCCAGCAGTTTTTCCCGACAGACTCAGGGCTACGAGCAGTACTTC
TRBJ2-2 | . | TRBV19 | TRBD2 | CATPRGSGSYTGELFF | TGTGCCACCCCTCGGGGTAGCGGGAGTTACACCGGGGAGCTGTTTTTT
TRBJ1-2 | . | TRBV28 | . | CASSYSYGYTF | TGTGCCAGCAGTTACAGCTATGGCTACACCTTC
TRBJ1-1 | . | TRBV6-1 | . | CASSEMWGTEAFF | TGTGCCAGCAGTGAAATGTGGGGCACTGAAGCTTTCTTT
TRBJ1-1 | few | TRBV27 | . | CASSWSPTRMAEAFF | TGTGCCAGCAGTTGGAGTCCCACAAGGATGGCTGAAGCTTTCTTT
TRBJ1-6 | once | TRBV27 | . | CASSLESGPRGTPLHF | TGTGCCAGCAGTTTGGAGAGTGGGCCCCGCGGGACACCCCTCCACTTT
TRBJ1-2 | . | TRBV7-2 | . | CASGRTVPGGYTF | TGTGCCAGCGGCCGGACAGTACCGGGGGGCTACACCTTC
TRBJ1-6 | . | TRBV9 | . | CASSPSRGSHSPLHF | TGTGCCAGCAGCCCCTCGAGGGGCTCTCATTCACCCCTCCACTTT
TRBJ1-3 | . | TRBV10-3 | TRBD1 | CAISFKQGASHSGNTIYF | TGTGCCATCAGCTTTAAACAGGGGGCGAGTCACTCTGGAAACACCATATATTTT